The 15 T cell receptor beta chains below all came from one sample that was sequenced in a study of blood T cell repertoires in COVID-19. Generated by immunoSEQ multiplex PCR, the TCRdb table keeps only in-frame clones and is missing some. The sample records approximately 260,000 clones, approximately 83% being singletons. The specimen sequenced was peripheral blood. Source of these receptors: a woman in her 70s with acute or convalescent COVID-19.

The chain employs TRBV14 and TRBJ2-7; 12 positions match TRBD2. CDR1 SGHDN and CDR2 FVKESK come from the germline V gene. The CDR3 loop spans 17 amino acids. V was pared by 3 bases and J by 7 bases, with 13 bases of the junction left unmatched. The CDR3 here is CASSHEIPGLAGGEQYF. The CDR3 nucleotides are TGTGCCAGCAGCCATGAAATTCCGGGACTAGCGGGTGGGGAGCAGTACTTC.

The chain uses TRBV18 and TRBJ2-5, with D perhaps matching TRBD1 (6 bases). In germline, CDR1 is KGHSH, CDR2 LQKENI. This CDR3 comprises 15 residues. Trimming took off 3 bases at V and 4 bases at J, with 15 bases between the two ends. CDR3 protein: CASSPSQGLLETQYF. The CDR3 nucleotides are TGTGCCAGCTCACCCTCACAGGGATTATTAGAGACCCAGTACTTC.

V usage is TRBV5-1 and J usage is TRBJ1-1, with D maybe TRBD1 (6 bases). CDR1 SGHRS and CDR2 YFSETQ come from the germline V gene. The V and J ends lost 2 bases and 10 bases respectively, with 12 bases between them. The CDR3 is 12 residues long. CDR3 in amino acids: CASSLRTGSAFF. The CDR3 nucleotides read TGCGCCAGCAGCTTAAGAACAGGGTCAGCTTTCTTT.

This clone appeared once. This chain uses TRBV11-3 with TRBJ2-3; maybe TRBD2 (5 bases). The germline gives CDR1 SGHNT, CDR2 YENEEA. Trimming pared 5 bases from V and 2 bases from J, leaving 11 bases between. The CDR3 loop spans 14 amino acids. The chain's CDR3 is CASSGGGPTDTQYF. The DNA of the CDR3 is TGTGCCAGCAGCGGCGGAGGCCCCACAGATACGCAGTATTTT.

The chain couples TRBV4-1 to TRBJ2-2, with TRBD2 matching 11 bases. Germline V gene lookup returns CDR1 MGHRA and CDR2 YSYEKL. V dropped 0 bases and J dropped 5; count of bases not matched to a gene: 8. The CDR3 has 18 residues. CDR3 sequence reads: CASSQEASGGFDTGELFF. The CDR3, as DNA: TGCGCCAGCAGCCAAGAAGCTAGCGGGGGGTTTGATACCGGGGAGCTGTTTTTT.

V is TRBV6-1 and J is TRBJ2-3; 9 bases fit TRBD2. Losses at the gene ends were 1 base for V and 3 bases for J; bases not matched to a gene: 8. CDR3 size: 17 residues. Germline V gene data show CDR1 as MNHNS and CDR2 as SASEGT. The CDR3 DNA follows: TGTGCCAGCAGTGAAGGGGCCGGGACTAGCCTTACAGATACGCAGTATTTT. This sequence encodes CASSEGAGTSLTDTQYF.

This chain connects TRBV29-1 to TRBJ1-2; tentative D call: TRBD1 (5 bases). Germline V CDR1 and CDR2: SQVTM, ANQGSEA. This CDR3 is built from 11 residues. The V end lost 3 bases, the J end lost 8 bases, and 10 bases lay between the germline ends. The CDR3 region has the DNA TGCAGCGTTGACGGGGGAGGCGGCTACACCTTC. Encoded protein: CSVDGGGGYTF.

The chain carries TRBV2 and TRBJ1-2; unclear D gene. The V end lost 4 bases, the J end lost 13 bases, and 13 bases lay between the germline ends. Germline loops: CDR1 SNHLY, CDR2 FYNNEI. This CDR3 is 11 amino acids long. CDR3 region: CASSVSEECTF. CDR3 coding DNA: TGTGCCAGCAGTGTTTCTGAGGAATGCACCTTC.

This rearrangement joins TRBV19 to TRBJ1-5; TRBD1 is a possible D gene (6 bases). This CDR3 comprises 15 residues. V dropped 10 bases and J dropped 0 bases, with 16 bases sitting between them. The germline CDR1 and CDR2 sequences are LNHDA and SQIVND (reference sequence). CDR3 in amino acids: CATAPTGPSNQPQHF. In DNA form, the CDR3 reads TGTGCCACTGCCCCCACAGGGCCTAGCAATCAGCCCCAGCATTTT.

The CDR3 DNA is TGTGCCAGCAGTGGAGGCGGGGCCACAGATACGCAGTATTTT. Amino acids: CASSGGGATDTQYF. The gene calls are TRBV2 and TRBJ2-3, with D maybe TRBD2 (6 bases). The CDR3 covers 14 residues. Trimming took 4 bases from V and 2 from J, leaving 10 bases between them. In germline, CDR1 is SNHLY, CDR2 FYNNEI.

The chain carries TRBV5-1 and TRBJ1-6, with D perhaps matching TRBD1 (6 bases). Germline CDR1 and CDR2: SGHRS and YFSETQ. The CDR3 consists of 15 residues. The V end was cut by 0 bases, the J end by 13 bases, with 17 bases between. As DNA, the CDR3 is TGCGCCAGCAGCTTGGATGGGGGCCCAGGATCCCCCCTCCACTTT. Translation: CASSLDGGPGSPLHF.

CDR3 sequence reads: CASSEFSGGLTEAFF. CDR3 in DNA: TGTGCCAGCAGTGAATTTAGTGGGGGGTTGACTGAAGCTTTCTTT. The chain carries TRBV25-1 and TRBJ1-1; D is perhaps TRBD1 (5 bases). CDR3 length: 15 amino acids. V was trimmed by 1 base and J by 5 bases, leaving 14 bases between them. The germline gives CDR1 MGHDK, CDR2 SYGVNS.

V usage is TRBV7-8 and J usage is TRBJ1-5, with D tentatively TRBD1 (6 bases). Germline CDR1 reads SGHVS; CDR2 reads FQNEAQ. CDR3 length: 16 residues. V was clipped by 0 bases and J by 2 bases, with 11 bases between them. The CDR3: CASSLAGAAGNQPQHF. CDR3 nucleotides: TGTGCCAGCAGCTTAGCGGGGGCGGCTGGCAATCAGCCCCAGCATTTT.

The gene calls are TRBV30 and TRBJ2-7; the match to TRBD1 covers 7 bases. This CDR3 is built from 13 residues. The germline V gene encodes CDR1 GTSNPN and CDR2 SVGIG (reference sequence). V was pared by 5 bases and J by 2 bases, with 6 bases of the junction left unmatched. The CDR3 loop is CAWAGTDPYEQYF. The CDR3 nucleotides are TGTGCCTGGGCCGGGACAGACCCCTACGAGCAGTACTTC.

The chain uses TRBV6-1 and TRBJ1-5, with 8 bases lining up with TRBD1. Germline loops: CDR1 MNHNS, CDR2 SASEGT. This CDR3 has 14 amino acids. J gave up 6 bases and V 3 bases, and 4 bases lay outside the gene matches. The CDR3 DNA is TGTGCCAGCAGTGAGCAGGGGGCGCCTCAGCCCCAGCATTTT. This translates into CASSEQGAPQPQHF.